A selection of T cell receptor beta chains follows, all from one sample in a study of cytomegalovirus exposure and HLA in healthy donors. Clones were read by immunoSEQ multiplex PCR, and TCRdb kept only the in-frame ones, dropping some. The sample records 100,000 to 120,000 clones, roughly 90% being singletons. Sample: PBMCs. The receptors derive from a woman between 18 and 30 years old in good health and CMV-seronegative. CDR3s include the opening cysteine and the closing phenylalanine or tryptophan. D genes are given only for firm matches. The size field is filled for only some rows; it gives once, few, many or a size class.

J | D | size | V | CDR3 | DNA
TRBJ1-2 | TRBD1 | - | TRBV7-2 | CASSSPDRGRHGYTF | TGTGCCAGCAGCAGCCCGGACAGGGGGAGGCATGGCTACACCTTC
TRBJ2-2 | - | - | TRBV6-5 | CASSYSLPGASGELFF | TGTGCCAGCAGTTACTCCCTACCAGGGGCCTCCGGGGAGCTGTTTTTT
TRBJ1-3 | - | once | TRBV4-3 | CASSEDGQPSGNTIYF | TGCGCCAGCAGCGAGGATGGACAGCCCTCTGGAAACACCATATATTTT
TRBJ2-1 | TRBD2 | - | TRBV11-2 | CASSLGVRRLAGPNGQFF | TGTGCCAGCAGCTTAGGGGTGAGGCGACTAGCGGGTCCCAATGGGCAGTTCTTC
TRBJ1-4 | - | - | TRBV11-2 | CASSLDRRRGLFF | TGTGCCAGCAGCTTAGATAGGAGACGGGGTTTGTTTTTT
TRBJ2-5 | TRBD2 | - | TRBV7-2 | CASSLLATSGRETQYF | TGTGCCAGCAGCTTATTAGCGACTAGCGGGAGAGAGACCCAGTACTTC
TRBJ2-5 | - | - | TRBV7-2 | CASSPGTFQETQYF | TGTGCCAGCAGCCCCGGGACTTTCCAAGAGACCCAGTACTTC
TRBJ2-7 | - | few | TRBV2 | CASGLGSYEQYF | TGTGCCAGCGGTCTAGGTTCCTACGAGCAGTACTTC
TRBJ2-1 | - | - | TRBV4-1 | CASSQAPDRLAGVGSDNEQFF | TGCGCCAGCAGCCAAGCTCCGGACAGACTCGCGGGAGTCGGATCGGACAATGAGCAGTTCTTC
TRBJ2-1 | - | - | TRBV12-2 | CASRLGSSGSNPPNEQFF | TGTGCAAGTCGCTTAGGGTCTAGCGGGAGTAATCCCCCCAATGAGCAGTTCTTC
TRBJ1-2 | - | once | TRBV7-2 | CASSLGTVNYGYTF | TGTGCCAGCAGCTTAGGAACAGTCAACTATGGCTACACCTTC
TRBJ1-1 | - | - | TRBV28 | CASSFPGQQNTEAFF | TGTGCCAGCAGTTTCCCCGGACAGCAGAACACTGAAGCTTTCTTT